The 8 T cell receptor beta chains in this list originate from one sample, sequenced in a study of blood T cell repertoires in COVID-19. Measured with immunoSEQ multiplex PCR; TCRdb has only the in-frame clones, and not every one. The sample yields approximately 150,000 clones, 87% seen once. The sequencing input was peripheral blood. These receptors were taken from a woman aged 45-65 years with acute or convalescent COVID-19.

This clone was detected only once. This sequence joins TRBV29-1 and TRBJ2-3; TRBD1 matches at 9 bases. After removal of 7 bases from V and 5 bases from J, the junction contained 10 bases not matched to a gene. CDR3 size: 14 residues. Germline CDR1 reads SQVTM; CDR2 reads ANQGSEA. The CDR3 here is CSAQGQGLGDTQYF. In nucleotides, the CDR3 is TGCAGCGCCCAAGGACAGGGGTTGGGAGATACGCAGTATTTT.

The chain couples TRBV25-1 to TRBJ1-3; D ambiguous. The CDR3 has 16 amino acids. V lost 4 bases to trimming and J lost 4 bases, with 17 bases between them. Germline CDR1 reads MGHDK; CDR2 reads SYGVNS. The DNA for the CDR3 is TGTGCCAGCAGTGCCCGGGTCGATAGTGGGGGAAACACCATATATTTT. This gives the protein CASSARVDSGGNTIYF.

This clone was recorded only once. J is TRBJ1-1 and V is TRBV6-1, with 12 bases fitting TRBD1. This CDR3 has 15 residues. After removal of 1 base from V and 4 bases from J, the junction contained 1 base not matched to a gene. CDR1 is MNHNS and CDR2 is SASEGT in the germline V gene. CDR3 sequence: CASSEGGQGATEAFF. CDR3 DNA sequence: TGTGCCAGCAGTGAAGGGGGACAGGGGGCCACTGAAGCTTTCTTT.

This chain uses TRBV7-9 with TRBJ2-7; TRBD1 is a possible D gene (6 bases). The length of the CDR3 is 13 residues. Trimming left V 3 bases short and J 5 bases short, with 11 bases between. The germline V gene has CDR1 SEHNR and CDR2 FQNEAQ (reference sequence). The CDR3 protein is CASSFTGPNEQYF. CDR3 DNA: TGTGCCAGCAGCTTCACAGGGCCCAACGAGCAGTACTTC.

The chain has TRBV19 and TRBJ1-2; TRBD1 agrees at 7 bases. Trimming at V came to 6 bases and at J to 0 bases, leaving 10 bases not matched to a gene. The V gene's germline CDR1 is LNHDA and CDR2 SQIVND (reference sequence). This CDR3 is built from 16 residues. The CDR3 loop reads CASSTGATLANYGYTF. In DNA, the CDR3 is TGTGCCAGTAGCACAGGGGCTACCCTCGCTAACTATGGCTACACCTTC. Full variable domain (outside the CDR3, taken from reference TRBV19 and TRBJ1-2): DGGITQSPKYLFRKEGQNVTLSCEQNLNHDAMYWYRQDPGQGLRLIYYSQIVNDFQKGDIAEGYSVSREKKESFPLTVTSAQKNPTAFYLCASSTGATLANYGYTFGSGTRLTVV.

The V call is TRBV4-1, the J call TRBJ1-5; perhaps TRBD1 as D (6 bases). Germline CDR1 and CDR2: MGHRA and YSYEKL. The CDR3 is 16 residues long. V lost 0 bases to trimming and J lost 0 bases, with 9 bases between them. The CDR3 DNA reads as TGCGCCAGCAGCCAAGATCAGGGGTATAGCAATCAGCCCCAGCATTTT. The encoded protein is CASSQDQGYSNQPQHF.

This chain uses TRBV19 with TRBJ2-1; weak D call: TRBD1 (6 bases). Germline V gene lookup returns CDR1 LNHDA and CDR2 SQIVND (reference sequence). CDR3 length equals 13 residues. V was trimmed by 3 bases and J by 8 bases, leaving 11 bases between them. CDR3 bases: TGTGCCAGTAGTATTCGAGAGGGGGATGAGCAGTTCTTC. This encodes CASSIREGDEQFF.

The chain links TRBV7-9 to TRBJ1-5; no clear D. The CDR3 loop spans 14 amino acids. Germline V gene sequence: CDR1 SEHNR, CDR2 FQNEAQ (reference sequence). Trimming removed 1 base at V and 1 base at J, with 5 bases between. CDR3 nucleotides: TGTGCCAGCAGCTTAGGACTGAGCAATCAGCCCCAGCATTTT. Its protein product is CASSLGLSNQPQHF. Variable domain in full (rest from reference TRBV7-9 and TRBJ1-5): DTGVSQNPRHKITKRGQNVTFRCDPISEHNRLYWYRQTLGQGPEFLTYFQNEAQLEKSRLLSDRFSAERPKGSFSTLEIQRTEQGDSAMYLCASSLGLSNQPQHFGDGTRLSIL.